This T cell receptor (beta chain) was sequenced during a study of PD-1 and CTLA-4 blockade in melanoma. Sequencing used immunoSEQ multiplex PCR; TCRdb keeps in-frame clones, though not all of them. The top ten clones hold about 8.5% of a sample with roughly 30,000 clones, about 89% of them seen once. V was pared by 6 bases and J by 3 bases, with 11 bases between. From germline, CDR1 is MNHEY and CDR2 SMNVEV (reference sequence). This CDR3 has 14 residues. The chain links TRBV27 to TRBJ2-2, with D possibly being TRBD2 (5 bases). The sequence came from a human donor with melanoma. The sample consisted of CD8+ T cells from peripheral blood, taken before anti-PD-1 treatment. CDR3 in DNA: TGTGCCAGCAGAGGAGGCGGGTACACCGGGGAGCTGTTTTTT. It encodes CASRGGGYTGELFF.